This TCR beta chain comes out of a study of blood T cell repertoires in COVID-19. At the level of the study: There were acute and convalescent COVID-19 samples, and they came from the United States, Italy and Spain.

CDR1 LGHNA and CDR2 YNFKEQ come from the germline V gene. This CDR3 has 14 amino acids. V lost 0 bases and J lost 4, with 9 bases in between. TCRdb's copy holds only in-frame clones and misses some; the assay was immunoSEQ multiplex PCR. The repertoire holds fewer than 150,000 clones, with roughly 84% as singletons. This clone was counted once. The specimen sequenced was PBMCs or T cells enriched from blood (not recorded which). The chain is built from TRBV4-2 and TRBJ2-5, with D maybe TRBD2 (5 bases). This TCR came from a man aged 45 to 65 in a cohort exposed to, infected with or recovered from COVID-19 (not recorded which). CDR3 in DNA: TGTGCCAGCAGCCAAGAGCCGGGGTCAGAGACCCAGTACTTC. Its protein product is CASSQEPGSETQYF.